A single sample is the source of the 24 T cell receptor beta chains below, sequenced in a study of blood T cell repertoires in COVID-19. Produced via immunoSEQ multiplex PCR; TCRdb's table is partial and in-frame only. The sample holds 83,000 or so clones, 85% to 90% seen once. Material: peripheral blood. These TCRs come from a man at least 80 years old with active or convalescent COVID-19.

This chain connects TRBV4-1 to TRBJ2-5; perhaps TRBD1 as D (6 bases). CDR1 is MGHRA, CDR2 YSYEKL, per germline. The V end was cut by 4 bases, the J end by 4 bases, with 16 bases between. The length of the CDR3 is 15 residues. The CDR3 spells CASSPGDTDRETQYF. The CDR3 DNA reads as TGCGCCAGCAGCCCTGGGGACACTGATAGAGAGACCCAGTACTTC.

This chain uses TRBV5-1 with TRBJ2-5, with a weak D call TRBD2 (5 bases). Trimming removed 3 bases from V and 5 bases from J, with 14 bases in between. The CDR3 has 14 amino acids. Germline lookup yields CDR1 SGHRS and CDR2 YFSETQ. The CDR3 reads CASSSGRTQETQYF. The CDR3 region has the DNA TGCGCCAGCAGCTCCGGACGGACTCAGGAGACCCAGTACTTC.

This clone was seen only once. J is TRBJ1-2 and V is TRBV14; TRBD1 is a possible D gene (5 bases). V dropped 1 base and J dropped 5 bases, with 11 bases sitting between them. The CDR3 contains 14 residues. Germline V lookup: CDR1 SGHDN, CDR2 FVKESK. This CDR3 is CASSQGYGGYGYTF. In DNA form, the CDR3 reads TGTGCCAGCAGCCAAGGATACGGGGGATATGGCTACACCTTC.

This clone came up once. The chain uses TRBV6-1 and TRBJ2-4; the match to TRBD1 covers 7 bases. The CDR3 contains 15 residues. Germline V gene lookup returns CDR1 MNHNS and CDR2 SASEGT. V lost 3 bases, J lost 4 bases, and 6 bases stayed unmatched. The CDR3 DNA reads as TGTGCCAGCAGTGAGACCGGACAGGCAAAAAACATTCAGTACTTC. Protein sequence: CASSETGQAKNIQYF.

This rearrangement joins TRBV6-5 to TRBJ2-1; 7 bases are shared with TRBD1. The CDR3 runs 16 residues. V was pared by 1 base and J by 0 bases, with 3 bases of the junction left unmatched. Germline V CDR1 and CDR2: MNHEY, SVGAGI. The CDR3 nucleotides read TGTGCCAGCAGTTACTACCGGGACAGCTCCTACAATGAGCAGTTCTTC. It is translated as CASSYYRDSSYNEQFF.

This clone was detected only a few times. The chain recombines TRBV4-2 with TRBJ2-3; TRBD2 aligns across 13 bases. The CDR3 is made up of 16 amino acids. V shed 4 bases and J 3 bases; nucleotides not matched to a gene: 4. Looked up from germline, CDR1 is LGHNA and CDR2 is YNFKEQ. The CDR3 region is CASSPGLAGVTDTQYF. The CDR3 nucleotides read TGTGCCAGCAGCCCAGGACTAGCGGGAGTGACAGATACGCAGTATTTT.

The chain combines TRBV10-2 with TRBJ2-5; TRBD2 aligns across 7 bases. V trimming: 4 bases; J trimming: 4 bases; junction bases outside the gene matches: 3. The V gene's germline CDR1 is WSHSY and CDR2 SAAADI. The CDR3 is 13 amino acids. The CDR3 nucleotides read TGCGCCAGCAGTGTCAGGGAGGGAGAGACCCAGTACTTC. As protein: CASSVREGETQYF.

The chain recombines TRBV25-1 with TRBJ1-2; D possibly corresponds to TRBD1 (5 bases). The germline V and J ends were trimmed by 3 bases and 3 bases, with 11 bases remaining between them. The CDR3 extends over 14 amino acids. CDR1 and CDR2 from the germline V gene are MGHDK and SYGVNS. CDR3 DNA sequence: TGTGCCAGCAGTGAGGTTACAGGACACTATGGCTACACCTTC. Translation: CASSEVTGHYGYTF.

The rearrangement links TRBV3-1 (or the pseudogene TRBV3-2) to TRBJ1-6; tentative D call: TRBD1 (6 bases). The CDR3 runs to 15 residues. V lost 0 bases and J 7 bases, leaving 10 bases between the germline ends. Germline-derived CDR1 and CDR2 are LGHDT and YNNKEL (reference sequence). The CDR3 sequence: CASSQEATGNSPLHF. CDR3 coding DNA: TGTGCCAGCAGCCAAGAGGCGACAGGCAATTCACCCCTCCACTTT.

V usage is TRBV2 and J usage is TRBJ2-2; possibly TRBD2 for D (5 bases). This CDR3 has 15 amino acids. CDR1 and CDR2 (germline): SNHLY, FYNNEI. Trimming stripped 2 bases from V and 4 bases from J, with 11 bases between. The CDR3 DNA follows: TGTGCCAGCAGTGAATTAGTAGGGAGCACCGGGGAGCTGTTTTTT. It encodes CASSELVGSTGELFF.

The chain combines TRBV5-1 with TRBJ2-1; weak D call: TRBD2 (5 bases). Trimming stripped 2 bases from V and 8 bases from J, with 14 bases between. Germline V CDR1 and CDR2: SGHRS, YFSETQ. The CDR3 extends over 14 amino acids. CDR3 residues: CASSFEGTVDEQFF. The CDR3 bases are TGCGCCAGCAGCTTTGAGGGTACGGTCGATGAGCAGTTCTTC.

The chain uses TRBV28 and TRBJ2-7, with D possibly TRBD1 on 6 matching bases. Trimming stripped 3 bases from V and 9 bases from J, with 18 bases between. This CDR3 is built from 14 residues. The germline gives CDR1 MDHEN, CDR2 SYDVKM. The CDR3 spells CASSFYRDGRAQYV. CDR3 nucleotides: TGTGCCAGCAGTTTTTACAGGGACGGTCGCGCGCAGTACGTC.

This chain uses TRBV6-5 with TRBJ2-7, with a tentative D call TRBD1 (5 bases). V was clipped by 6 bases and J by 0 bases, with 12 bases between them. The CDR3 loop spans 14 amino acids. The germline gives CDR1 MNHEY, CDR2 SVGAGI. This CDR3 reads CASRPFRVSYEQYV. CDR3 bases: TGTGCCAGCAGGCCCTTCAGGGTCTCCTACGAGCAGTACGTC.

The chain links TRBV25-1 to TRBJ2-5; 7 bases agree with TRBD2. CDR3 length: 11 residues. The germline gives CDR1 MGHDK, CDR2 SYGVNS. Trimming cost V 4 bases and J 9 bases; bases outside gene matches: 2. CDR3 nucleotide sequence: TGTGCCAGCAGTGGGGAGGGGCCCCAGTACTTC. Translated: CASSGEGPQYF. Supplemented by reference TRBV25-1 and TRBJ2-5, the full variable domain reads EADIYQTPRYLVIGTGKKITLECSQTMGHDKMYWYQQDPGMELHLIHYSYGVNSTEKGDLSSESTVSRIRTEHFPLTLESARPSHTSQYLCASSGEGPQYFGPGTRLLVL.

The CDR3 region is CAISALRGTGSGEAFF. For the CDR3, the DNA is TGTGCCATCAGTGCGCTCCGTGGGACAGGGAGCGGTGAAGCTTTCTTT. The rearrangement joins TRBV10-3 to TRBJ1-1, with 9 bases identical to TRBD1. Unmatched junction bases numbered 13, after V lost 4 bases and J lost 7 bases. This CDR3 region has 16 residues. Germline-derived CDR1 and CDR2 are ENHRY and SYGVKD.

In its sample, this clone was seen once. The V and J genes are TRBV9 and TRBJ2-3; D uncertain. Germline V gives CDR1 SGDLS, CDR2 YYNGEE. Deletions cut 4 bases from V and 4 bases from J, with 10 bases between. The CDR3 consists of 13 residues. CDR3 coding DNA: TGTGCCAGCAGCCTCCCGTCGGCAGATACGCAGTATTTT. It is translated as CASSLPSADTQYF.

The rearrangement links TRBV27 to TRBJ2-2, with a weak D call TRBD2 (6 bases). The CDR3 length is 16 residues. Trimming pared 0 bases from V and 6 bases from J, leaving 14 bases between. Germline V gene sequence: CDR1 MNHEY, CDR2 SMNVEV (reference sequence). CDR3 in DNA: TGTGCCAGCAGTTTATCCTCGGGCGGAGGGCCCGGGGAGCTGTTTTTT. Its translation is CASSLSSGGGPGELFF.

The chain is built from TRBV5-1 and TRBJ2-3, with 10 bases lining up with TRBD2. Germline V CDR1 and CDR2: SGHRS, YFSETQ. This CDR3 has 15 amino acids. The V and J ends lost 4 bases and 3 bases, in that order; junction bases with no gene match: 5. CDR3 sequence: CASSRTSGTTDTQYF. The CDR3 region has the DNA TGCGCCAGCAGCCGTACTAGCGGGACTACAGATACGCAGTATTTT.

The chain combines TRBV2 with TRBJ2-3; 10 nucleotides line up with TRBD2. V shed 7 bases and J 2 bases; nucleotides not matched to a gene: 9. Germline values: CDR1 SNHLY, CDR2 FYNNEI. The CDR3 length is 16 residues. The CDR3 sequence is CASTRGAGGPTDTQYF. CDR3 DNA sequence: TGTGCCAGCACCCGAGGAGCGGGAGGGCCCACAGATACGCAGTATTTT.

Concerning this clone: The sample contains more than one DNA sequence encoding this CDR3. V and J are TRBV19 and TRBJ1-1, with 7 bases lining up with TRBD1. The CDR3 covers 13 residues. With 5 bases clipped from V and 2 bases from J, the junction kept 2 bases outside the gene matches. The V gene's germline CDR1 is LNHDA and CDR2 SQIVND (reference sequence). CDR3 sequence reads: CASSYRGNTEAFF. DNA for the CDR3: TGTGCCAGTAGTTACAGGGGAAACACTGAAGCTTTCTTT. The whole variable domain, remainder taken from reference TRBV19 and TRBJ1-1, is DGGITQSPKYLFRKEGQNVTLSCEQNLNHDAMYWYRQDPGQGLRLIYYSQIVNDFQKGDIAEGYSVSREKKESFPLTVTSAQKNPTAFYLCASSYRGNTEAFFGQGTRLTVV.

DNA for the CDR3: TGCGCCAGCAGCTTGGGACAGGTGAATGAGCAGTTCTTC. Translation gives CASSLGQVNEQFF. The chain combines TRBV5-1 with TRBJ2-1; a possible D gene is TRBD1 (6 bases). The germline CDR1 and CDR2 sequences are SGHRS and YFSETQ. V shed 0 bases and J shed 7 bases, with 8 bases lying between them. The CDR3 runs 13 residues.

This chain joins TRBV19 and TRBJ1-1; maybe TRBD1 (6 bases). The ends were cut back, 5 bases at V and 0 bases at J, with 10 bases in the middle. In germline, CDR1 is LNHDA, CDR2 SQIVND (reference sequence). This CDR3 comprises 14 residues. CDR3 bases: TGTGCCAGTAGTTCCGGGACACTGAACACTGAAGCTTTCTTT. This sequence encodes CASSSGTLNTEAFF.

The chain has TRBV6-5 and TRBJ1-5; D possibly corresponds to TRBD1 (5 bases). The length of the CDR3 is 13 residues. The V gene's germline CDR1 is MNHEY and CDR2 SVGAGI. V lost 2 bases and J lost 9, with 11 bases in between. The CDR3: CASSYGAGRPQHF. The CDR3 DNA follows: TGTGCCAGCAGTTACGGGGCAGGGCGGCCCCAGCATTTT.

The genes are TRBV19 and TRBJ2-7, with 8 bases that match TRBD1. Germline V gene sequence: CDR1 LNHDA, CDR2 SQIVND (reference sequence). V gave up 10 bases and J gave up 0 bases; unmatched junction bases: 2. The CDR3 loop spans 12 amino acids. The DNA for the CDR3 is TGTGCCACGACAGGGGACTCCTACGAGCAGTACGTC. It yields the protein CATTGDSYEQYV.